Each of the 18 T cell receptor beta chains below was sequenced from the same sample in a study of glioma-infiltrating T cells. Amplification of TCR alpha and beta CDR3 regions from RNA used iRepertoire nested multiplex PCR. TCRdb redid the calling of the multiplex PCR reads with MiXCR, one entry per CDR3 protein. The sample has about 130,000 distinct CDR3 sequences; roughly a quarter are singletons. Sequencing was performed on glioma tissue, nonneoplastic brain tissue, or PBMCs (not recorded which). These receptors were obtained from a human donor with low-grade glioma or glioblastoma, undergoing nonglioma brain surgery, or in good health (not recorded which).

This clonotype was seen repeatedly, ten times or more. The CDR3 DNA follows: TGTGCCAGCAGTTTATCGACCGGGGCGGATACGCAGTATTTT. This gives the protein CASSLSTGADTQYF. V and J are TRBV27 and TRBJ2-3; D possibly uses TRBD1 or TRBD2 (5 bases each). Germline V gene data show CDR1 as MNHEY and CDR2 as SMNVEV (reference sequence). CDR3 length equals 14 residues. Trimming removed 0 bases from V and 6 bases from J, with 10 bases in between.

This clonotype was recorded many times. The chain joins TRBV20-1 to TRBJ2-3; possibly TRBD2 for D (6 bases). Per germline, CDR1 DFQATT and CDR2 SNEGSKA (reference sequence). V dropped 2 bases and J dropped 3 bases, with 9 bases sitting between them. CDR3 length equals 13 residues. CDR3: CSARLGTTDTQYF. CDR3 nucleotides: TGCAGTGCTAGATTGGGGACTACAGATACGCAGTATTTT.

This clonotype has more than one count but fewer than ten. The V call is TRBV5-6, the J call TRBJ1-3, with TRBD1 identical over 9 bases. J gave up 0 bases and V 4 bases, and 2 bases lay outside the gene matches. The CDR3 sequence is 15 residues long. Germline-derived CDR1 and CDR2 are SGHDT and YYEEEE. The CDR3 DNA sequence: TGTGCCAGCAGCCGGGACAGGGCCTCTGGAAACACCATATATTTT. Translation gives CASSRDRASGNTIYF.

The chain carries TRBV5-4 and TRBJ2-1; 7 bases are shared with TRBD1. The germline CDR1 and CDR2 sequences are SGHNT and YYREEE (reference sequence). Losses at the gene ends were 2 bases for V and 6 bases for J; bases not matched to a gene: 5. The CDR3 extends over 14 amino acids. CDR3 nucleotide sequence: TGTGCCAGCAGCTTACAGGGGAATGGCAATGAGCAGTTCTTC. Protein: CASSLQGNGNEQFF.

This clonotype has a handful of counts. The V gene is TRBV3-1, the J gene TRBJ1-2, with unresolved D. Trimming shortened V by 4 bases and J by 2 bases, and 11 bases separated the two germline ends. The CDR3 has 14 residues. Germline CDR1 is LGHDT and CDR2 is YNNKEL (reference sequence). The CDR3 sequence is CASSPRVENYGYTF. The CDR3 region has the DNA TGTGCCAGCAGCCCTCGAGTAGAGAACTATGGCTACACCTTC.

This clonotype occurred a few times. The CDR3 region is CASSPARQGEQETQYF. CDR3 in DNA: TGTGCCAGCAGCCCGGCCCGACAGGGCGAACAAGAGACCCAGTACTTC. This rearrangement joins TRBV7-9 to TRBJ2-5; 7 bases line up with TRBD1. The germline V gene has CDR1 SEHNR and CDR2 FQNEAQ (reference sequence). The J segment lost 2 bases and the V segment lost 5 bases, leaving 11 bases of the junction unmatched. The CDR3 spans 16 residues.

With respect to this clonotype: A clone one base away is much larger, so this may be a read error. The chain has TRBV20-1 and TRBJ1-1; perhaps TRBD1 as D (6 bases). The germline CDR1 and CDR2 sequences are DFQATT and SNEGSKA (reference sequence). Trimming took off 6 bases at V and 4 bases at J, with 18 bases between the two ends. The CDR3 runs to 14 residues. CDR3 DNA sequence: TGCAGTGCCGAGAGGAGGGGGGAGGTCACTGAAGCTTTCTTT. It translates to CSAERRGEVTEAFF.

The genes are TRBV3-1 and TRBJ2-1; D uncertain. The germline CDR1 and CDR2 sequences are LGHDT and YNNKEL (reference sequence). The CDR3 runs to 12 residues. V was trimmed by 1 base and J by 12 bases, leaving 10 bases between them. The CDR3 reads CASSQGGDPQFF. For the CDR3, the DNA is TGTGCCAGCAGCCAAGGAGGAGATCCGCAGTTCTTC.

This clonotype was counted a few times. The chain links TRBV10-3 to TRBJ2-3; TRBD2 matches 9 bases. There are 14 residues in the CDR3. CDR1 and CDR2 (germline): ENHRY, SYGVKD. Trimming cost V 4 bases and J 6 bases; bases outside gene matches: 5. CDR3 protein: CAISAGGGADTQYF. The CDR3 nucleotides are TGTGCCATCAGTGCGGGCGGGGGGGCGGATACGCAGTATTTT.

About this clonotype: A read error may be the cause here, since a much bigger clone is one base away. V and J are TRBV7-2 and TRBJ1-2, with D unclear. Looked up from germline, CDR1 is SGHTA and CDR2 is FQGNSA. The CDR3 length is 11 residues. Deletions cut 7 bases from V and 8 bases from J, with 11 bases between. The CDR3 loop reads CASIRDGGYTF. The CDR3 coding sequence is TGTGCCAGCATCCGCGACGGAGGCTACACCTTC. The whole variable domain, filled in from reference TRBV7-2 and TRBJ1-2, reads GAGVSQSPSNKVTEKGKDVELRCDPISGHTALYWYRQSLGQGLEFLIYFQGNSAPDKSGLPSDRFSAERTGGSVSTLTIQRTQQEDSAVYLCASIRDGGYTFGSGTRLTVV.

This chain joins TRBV7-9 and TRBJ1-4, with 8 nucleotides matching TRBD1. The V and J ends lost 7 bases and 7 bases, in that order; junction bases with no gene match: 8. CDR3 length equals 14 residues. CDR1 is SEHNR and CDR2 is FQNEAQ in the germline V gene (reference sequence). The CDR3 reads CASIAGGWVEKLFF. In DNA, the CDR3 is TGTGCCAGCATCGCAGGGGGCTGGGTTGAAAAACTGTTTTTT.

There are many counts of this clonotype. The chain carries TRBV20-1 and TRBJ1-2; D gene unclear. The CDR3 runs to 12 residues. The germline V gene has CDR1 DFQATT and CDR2 SNEGSKA (reference sequence). The V gene lost 3 bases and the J gene lost 8 bases, with 13 bases spanning the gap. CDR3 nucleotides: TGCAGTGCTAGGGAGATGGAGGAGGGCTACACCTTC. This gives the protein CSAREMEEGYTF.

This clonotype was recorded at least ten times. For the CDR3, the DNA is TGTGCCGCCAGGCGGGATGAAGCTAATGAAAAACTGTTTTTT. Its protein product is CAARRDEANEKLFF. The chain joins TRBV6-1 to TRBJ1-4; no reliable D call. The germline V and J ends were trimmed by 11 bases and 3 bases, with 16 bases remaining between them. Germline CDR1 MNHNS, CDR2 SASEGT. CDR3 length: 14 amino acids.

For the CDR3, the DNA is TGTGCCAGCAGCTGGGGGCAGGGGTGGACTGAAGCTTTCTTT. Protein product: CASSWGQGWTEAFF. The rearrangement uses TRBV5-6 and TRBJ1-1; tentative D call: TRBD1 (6 bases). The CDR3 has 14 residues. The germline V gene has CDR1 SGHDT and CDR2 YYEEEE. V lost 3 bases to trimming and J lost 5 bases, with 14 bases between them.

About this clonotype itself: At one end, the junction sequence differs from germline, possibly due to a read error. This chain joins TRBV7-7 and TRBJ2-3; no clear D. The CDR3 is 16 amino acids. Per the germline V gene, CDR1 is SSHAT and CDR2 is FNYEAQ (reference sequence). The CDR3 loop reads CASSSSMGAGTDTQYF. CDR3 nucleotide sequence: TGTGCTAGCAGCTCGTCTATGGGCGCTGGCACAGATACGCAGTATTTT.

This clonotype was found many times. The chain joins TRBV7-8 to TRBJ2-7; D gene uncertain. The germline V gene has CDR1 SGHVS and CDR2 FQNEAQ. Trimming cost V 5 bases and J 3 bases, with 8 bases left between them. CDR3 length equals 12 residues. CDR3 sequence reads: CASSQDHYEQYV. The CDR3 DNA reads as TGTGCCAGCAGCCAAGACCACTACGAGCAGTACGTC.

V gene TRBV29-1 combines with J gene TRBJ1-5; 7 bases line up with TRBD1. CDR3 length: 13 amino acids. The trim removed 4 bases at V and 3 bases at J, leaving 3 bases unmatched. Looked up from germline, CDR1 is SQVTM and CDR2 is ANQGSEA. CDR3 DNA sequence: TGCAGCGTTGGGGACAGACTCAATCAGCCCCAGCATTTT. Translating it yields CSVGDRLNQPQHF.

This clonotype was picked up a small number of times. The V call is TRBV20-1, the J call TRBJ1-5; perhaps TRBD1 as D (6 bases). Germline CDR1 reads DFQATT; CDR2 reads SNEGSKA (reference sequence). V was shortened by 3 bases and J by 1 base, with 10 bases between the two germline ends. The CDR3 sequence is 14 residues long. In DNA form, the CDR3 reads TGCAGTGCTAGGTCAGGGGAGAGCAATCAGCCCCAGCATTTT. Protein product: CSARSGESNQPQHF.